The subject of this entry is one TCR beta chain. CDR1 and CDR2 (germline): ENHRY, SYGVKD. V was clipped by 2 bases and J by 5 bases; unmatched bases: 2. This CDR3 has 14 amino acids. Sequencing was performed with immunoSEQ multiplex PCR; in TCRdb, only in-frame clones are kept and a portion is missing. The sample has 85,000 to 90,000 clones, 72% seen once. The data originate from a study of radiotherapy plus CTLA-4 blockade in lung cancer. This receptor was obtained from a human donor with non-small cell lung cancer that progressed on radiotherapy plus ipilimumab. The rearrangement links TRBV10-3 to TRBJ1-4, with 7 bases identical to TRBD1. The sequences come from peripheral blood, collected from a patient treated with radiotherapy plus ipilimumab. In DNA form, the CDR3 reads TGTGCCATCAGTGAGGGGACAGTGAATGAAAAACTGTTTTTT. Its protein product is CAISEGTVNEKLFF.